The next 27 T cell receptor beta chains were all read from a single sample in a study of identical twins. TCRdb called the 5' RACE reads again in MiXCR, with one record for every CDR3 protein. Of around 1.7 million distinct CDR3 sequences listed, about 32% were seen once; the top ten hold around 0.25%. Sequenced sample: cord blood. These receptors were obtained from a newborn girl in good health.

The gene calls are TRBV29-1 and TRBJ2-5, with 7 bases aligning to TRBD2. The end of the DNA fits TRBJ2-7 better, so the J call may be wrong. This CDR3 has 12 amino acids. The V gene's germline CDR1 is SQVTM and CDR2 ANQGSEA. The CDR3: CSVEAGVNEQYF. Here the CDR3 DNA reads TGCAGCGTTGAGGCGGGGGTCAACGAGCAGTACTTC.

This clonotype was recorded many times. The rearrangement uses TRBV15 and TRBJ2-7, with D perhaps matching TRBD1 (5 bases). Trimming cost V 0 bases and J 1 base, with 7 bases left between them. Germline V CDR1 and CDR2: LNHNV, YYDKDF (reference sequence). The CDR3 loop spans 14 amino acids. The CDR3: CATSRDDRSYEQYF. For the CDR3, the DNA is TGTGCCACCAGCAGAGATGACAGATCCTACGAGCAGTACTTC.

For this clonotype: The junction and the germline gene differ at one end; a read error may be behind it. The chain links TRBV27 to TRBJ2-3, with a tentative D call TRBD2 (5 bases). The CDR3 totals 14 residues. The germline V gene encodes CDR1 MNHEY and CDR2 SMNVEV (reference sequence). DNA for the CDR3: TGTGCCGGCAGTGGAACTAGGAACACAGATACGCAGTATTTT. It encodes CAGSGTRNTDTQYF.

This clonotype was detected only a few times. CDR3 sequence reads: CASRNQGGYTF. The CDR3 bases are TGCGCCAGCAGGAACCAGGGGGGCTACACCTTC. J is TRBJ1-2 and V is TRBV10-2, with a possible D match to TRBD1 (6 bases). This CDR3 is 11 amino acids long. V lost 6 bases, J lost 8 bases, and 10 bases lay in between. The germline gives CDR1 WSHSY, CDR2 SAAADI.

This clonotype was seen a few times. The rearrangement uses TRBV28 and TRBJ1-4, with 8 bases that match TRBD1. This CDR3 spans 18 amino acids. Germline lookup yields CDR1 MDHEN and CDR2 SYDVKM. V dropped 5 bases and J dropped 2; count of bases not matched to a gene: 13. The CDR3 DNA reads TGTGCCAGCAGTCCAATCCCCGGACAGGGAACGACTAATGAAAAACTGTTTTTT. Translating gives CASSPIPGQGTTNEKLFF.

V usage is TRBV20-1 and J usage is TRBJ2-3, with 8 nucleotides matching TRBD2. Germline lookup yields CDR1 DFQATT and CDR2 SNEGSKA (reference sequence). V trimming: 1 base; J trimming: 0 bases; junction bases outside the gene matches: 9. The CDR3 extends over 17 amino acids. The CDR3 is CSARAVGRVYSTDTQYF. The CDR3, as DNA: TGCAGTGCTAGAGCCGTCGGGAGGGTCTACAGCACAGATACGCAGTATTTT.

The V and J genes are TRBV6-1 and TRBJ1-1; 7 bases agree with TRBD1. Germline assignment: CDR1 MNHNS and CDR2 SASEGT. Germline trimming cut 10 bases from V and 4 bases from J; bases unmatched to any gene: 9. The CDR3 has 13 residues. The CDR3 DNA reads as TGTGCCACCCAGACAGGGTCCACCACTGAAGCTTTCTTT. Its translation is CATQTGSTTEAFF.

This clonotype was found a few times. V is TRBV10-3 and J is TRBJ1-5; TRBD1 matches 7 bases. CDR3 length equals 14 residues. J lost 3 bases, V lost 6 bases, and 5 bases had no gene match. The V gene's germline CDR1 is ENHRY and CDR2 SYGVKD. The CDR3 here is CAISPGGINQPQHF. The CDR3 coding sequence is TGTGCCATCAGCCCAGGGGGAATCAATCAGCCCCAGCATTTT.

This clonotype was counted a few times. This chain connects TRBV28 to TRBJ2-3, with TRBD2 matching over 7 bases. V lost 5 bases and J lost 3; bases outside the gene matches: 8. This CDR3 is built from 15 residues. Germline V lookup: CDR1 MDHEN, CDR2 SYDVKM. The CDR3 DNA follows: TGTGCCAGCAGTGGACGGGGAGGGTTGACAGATACGCAGTATTTT. Its protein product is CASSGRGGLTDTQYF.

The chain employs TRBV4-1 and TRBJ2-3, with 14 positions matching TRBD2. Germline CDR1 and CDR2: MGHRA and YSYEKL. The trim removed 3 bases at V and 4 bases at J, leaving 6 bases unmatched. The length of the CDR3 is 17 residues. In DNA, the CDR3 is TGCGCCAGCAGCCACCTTGGGACTAGCGGGGGCGCAGATACGCAGTATTTT. Protein sequence: CASSHLGTSGGADTQYF.

The chain carries TRBV20-1 and TRBJ2-7, with 7 bases identical to TRBD1. The CDR3 runs to 13 residues. Germline CDR1 and CDR2: DFQATT and SNEGSKA (reference sequence). Trimming cost V 5 bases and J 3 bases; bases outside gene matches: 7. The CDR3 is CSAARGRVYEQYF. The CDR3 nucleotides are TGCAGTGCTGCGAGGGGGCGAGTCTACGAGCAGTACTTC.

The CDR3 DNA reads TGTGCCAGCAGTTTCCGACTGGGAGGAGGAACTAATGAAAAACTGTTTTTT. This sequence encodes CASSFRLGGGTNEKLFF. The V gene is TRBV27, the J gene TRBJ1-4, with no clear D. V was trimmed by 3 bases and J by 1 base, leaving 15 bases between them. Germline CDR1 is MNHEY and CDR2 is SMNVEV (reference sequence). The CDR3 has 17 amino acids.

V usage is TRBV20-1 and J usage is TRBJ1-2; the match to TRBD1 covers 8 bases. Losses at the gene ends were 0 bases for V and 2 bases for J; bases not matched to a gene: 2. The germline CDR1 and CDR2 sequences are DFQATT and SNEGSKA (reference sequence). The CDR3 has 14 residues. Here the CDR3 reads CSARDPGGNYGYTF. DNA of the CDR3: TGCAGTGCTAGAGACCCAGGGGGCAACTATGGCTACACCTTC.

This clonotype has ten or more counts. The rearrangement links TRBV29-1 to TRBJ1-2; a weak D match, TRBD1 (5 bases). Looked up from germline, CDR1 is SQVTM and CDR2 is ANQGSEA. The CDR3 loop spans 15 amino acids. Trimming left V 4 bases short and J 8 bases short, with 23 bases between. The CDR3 sequence is CSVGEGFWVPGGYTF. CDR3 DNA: TGCAGCGTTGGAGAGGGGTTCTGGGTACCGGGCGGCTACACCTTC.

The chain uses TRBV20-1 and TRBJ2-1; 13 bases fit TRBD2. Per the germline V gene, CDR1 is DFQATT and CDR2 is SNEGSKA (reference sequence). V was clipped by 6 bases and J by 0 bases; unmatched bases: 11. The CDR3 has 18 amino acids. The CDR3 protein is CSALGTSGVKGSYNEQFF. The CDR3 DNA follows: TGCAGTGCCCTCGGGACTAGCGGGGTTAAGGGCTCCTACAATGAGCAGTTCTTC.

This clonotype was detected once. Germline and junction disagree at one end, which may indicate a read error. The J gene is TRBJ1-2, the V gene TRBV10-3; D gene uncertain. Germline values: CDR1 ENHRY, CDR2 SYGVKD. The CDR3 length is 14 residues. CDR3 sequence: CASSRSALSYGYTF. As DNA, the CDR3 is TGTGCCAGCAGTCGCTCGGCGCTAAGCTATGGCTACACCTTC.

In its sample, this clonotype was seen a few times. The gene calls are TRBV6-2 or TRBV6-3 and TRBJ1-5; 7 bases line up with TRBD1. The germline gives CDR1 MNHEY, CDR2 SVGEGT. V gave up 6 bases and J gave up 4 bases; unmatched junction bases: 9. CDR3 size: 15 residues. DNA for the CDR3: TGTGCCAGCAGCCGTGACAGGGTCGTAAATCAGCCCCAGCATTTT. This codes for CASSRDRVVNQPQHF.

The chain employs TRBV20-1 and TRBJ2-3; no clear D. V was clipped by 3 bases and J by 2 bases, with 9 bases between them. CDR1 DFQATT and CDR2 SNEGSKA come from the germline V gene (reference sequence). The CDR3 has 13 residues. For the CDR3, the DNA is TGCAGTGCTAGTATTCATACCACAGATACGCAGTATTTT. This encodes CSASIHTTDTQYF.

Only a few counts were recorded for this clonotype. The chain joins TRBV6-6 to TRBJ1-6; 9 positions match TRBD1. The V gene's germline CDR1 is MNHNY and CDR2 SVGAGI (reference sequence). The CDR3 sequence is 15 residues long. V shed 10 bases, J shed 9 bases, and the junction held 13 bases outside the gene matches. The CDR3 protein is CATSQPRDRASPLHF. CDR3 in DNA: TGTGCCACCTCACAACCCCGGGACAGGGCTTCACCCCTCCACTTT.

The V and J genes are TRBV5-1 and TRBJ2-1; 14 nucleotides agree with TRBD2. V shed 7 bases and J 5 bases; nucleotides not matched to a gene: 2. Per germline, CDR1 SGHRS and CDR2 YFSETQ. The CDR3 loop spans 14 amino acids. The CDR3 DNA is TGCGCCAGCGCGACTAGCGGGAGGGACAATGAGCAGTTCTTC. Residues: CASATSGRDNEQFF. Complete variable domain (other parts from reference TRBV5-1 and TRBJ2-1): KAGVTQTPRYLIKTRGQQVTLSCSPISGHRSVSWYQQTPGQGLQFLFEYFSETQRNKGNFPGRFSGRQFSNSRSEMNVSTLELGDSALYLCASATSGRDNEQFFGPGTRLTVL.

This clonotype was found a few times. The CDR3: CASSLGGGARETQYF. CDR3 in DNA: TGCGCCAGCAGCTTGGGCGGGGGCGCGAGGGAGACCCAGTACTTC. The chain employs TRBV5-1 and TRBJ2-5; TRBD2 might be the D (7 bases). The CDR3 runs to 15 residues. Germline V gene lookup returns CDR1 SGHRS and CDR2 YFSETQ. V lost 0 bases, J lost 5 bases, and 14 bases lay in between.

This clonotype was observed a few times. This chain connects TRBV20-1 to TRBJ1-2, with 7 nucleotides matching TRBD1. With 4 bases clipped from V and 2 bases from J, the junction kept 4 bases outside the gene matches. The CDR3 is 13 amino acids. In germline, CDR1 is DFQATT, CDR2 SNEGSKA (reference sequence). The CDR3 reads CSAKRGQNYGYTF. CDR3 bases: TGCAGTGCTAAGAGGGGACAGAACTATGGCTACACCTTC.

The chain uses TRBV28 and TRBJ1-1; D may be TRBD1 (6 bases). Germline CDR1 reads MDHEN; CDR2 reads SYDVKM. This CDR3 is built from 13 residues. Trimming removed 5 bases from V and 7 bases from J, with 14 bases in between. The CDR3 region is CASSPGGGGEAFF. The CDR3 nucleotides are TGTGCCAGCAGTCCCGGGGGAGGGGGTGAAGCTTTCTTT. Complete variable domain (other parts from reference TRBV28 and TRBJ1-1): DVKVTQSSRYLVKRTGEKVFLECVQDMDHENMFWYRQDPGLGLRLIYFSYDVKMKEKGDIPEGYSVSREKKERFSLILESASTNQTSMYLCASSPGGGGEAFFGQGTRLTVV.

This clonotype was seen once. This sequence joins TRBV19 and TRBJ1-2, with 8 bases aligning to TRBD1. This CDR3 contains 13 residues. Unmatched junction bases numbered 6, after V lost 8 bases and J lost 4 bases. Germline V gene data show CDR1 as LNHDA and CDR2 as SQIVND (reference sequence). The CDR3 DNA follows: TGTGCCAGTCTACAGGGGGTACCCTATGGCTACACCTTC. Its translation: CASLQGVPYGYTF.

The rearrangement joins TRBV4-2 to TRBJ2-1; D might be TRBD1 or TRBD2, each matching 5 bases. This CDR3 is 15 amino acids long. Germline CDR1 and CDR2: LGHNA and YNFKEQ. Deletions cut 4 bases from V and 8 bases from J, with 18 bases between. CDR3 sequence (DNA): TGTGCCAGCAGCCTCGCAGGGACGCCAACGGATGAGCAGTTCTTC. This gives the protein CASSLAGTPTDEQFF.

The V gene is TRBV4-1, the J gene TRBJ2-7; 7 bases line up with TRBD2. Germline CDR1 and CDR2: MGHRA and YSYEKL. This CDR3 has 15 amino acids. Germline trimming cut 6 bases from V and 3 bases from J; bases unmatched to any gene: 11. CDR3 region: CASRLIGGSSYEQYF. CDR3 DNA: TGCGCCAGCAGACTAATAGGCGGGAGTAGCTACGAGCAGTACTTC.

This rearrangement joins TRBV4-2 to TRBJ2-1; 9 bases are a match to TRBD2. The J call may be faulty, since TRBJ2-7 better matches the DNA end. The CDR3 runs to 15 residues. The V gene's germline CDR1 is LGHNA and CDR2 YNFKEQ. The CDR3 region is CASSLSGSSYSEQYF. The CDR3 DNA follows: TGTGCCAGCAGCCTTAGCGGGAGCTCCTACAGTGAGCAGTACTTC.